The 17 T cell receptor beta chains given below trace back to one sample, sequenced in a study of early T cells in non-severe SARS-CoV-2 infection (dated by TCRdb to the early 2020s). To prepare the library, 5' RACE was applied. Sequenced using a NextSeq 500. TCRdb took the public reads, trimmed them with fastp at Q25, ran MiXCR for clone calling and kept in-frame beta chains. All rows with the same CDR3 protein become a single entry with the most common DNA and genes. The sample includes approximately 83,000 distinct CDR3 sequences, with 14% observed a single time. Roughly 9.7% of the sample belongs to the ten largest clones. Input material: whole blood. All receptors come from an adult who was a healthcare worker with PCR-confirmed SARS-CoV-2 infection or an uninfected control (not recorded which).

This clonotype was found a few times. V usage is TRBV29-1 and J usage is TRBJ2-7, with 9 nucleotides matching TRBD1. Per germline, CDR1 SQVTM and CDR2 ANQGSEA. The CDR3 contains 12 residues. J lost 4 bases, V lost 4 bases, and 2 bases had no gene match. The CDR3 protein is CSVAGTGYEQYF. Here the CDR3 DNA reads TGCAGCGTTGCGGGGACAGGGTACGAGCAGTACTTC.

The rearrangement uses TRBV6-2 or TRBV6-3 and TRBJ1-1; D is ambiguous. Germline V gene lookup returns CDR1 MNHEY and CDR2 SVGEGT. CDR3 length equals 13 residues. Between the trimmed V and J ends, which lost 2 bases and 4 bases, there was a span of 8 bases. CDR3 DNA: TGTGCCAGCAGTTACGCGGGGATCACTGAAGCTTTCTTT. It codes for CASSYAGITEAFF.

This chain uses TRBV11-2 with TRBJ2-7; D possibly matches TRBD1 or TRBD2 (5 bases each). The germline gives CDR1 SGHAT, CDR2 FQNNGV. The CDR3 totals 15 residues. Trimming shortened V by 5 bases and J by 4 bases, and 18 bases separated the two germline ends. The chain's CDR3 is CASSASGTAKYEQYF. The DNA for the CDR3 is TGTGCCAGCAGCGCGTCGGGGACCGCTAAGTACGAGCAGTACTTC.

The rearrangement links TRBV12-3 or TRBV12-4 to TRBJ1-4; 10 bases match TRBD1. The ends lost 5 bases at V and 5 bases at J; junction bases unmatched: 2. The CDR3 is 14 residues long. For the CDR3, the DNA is TGTGCCAGCAGTCCGGGACAGGGGAATGAAAAACTGTTTTTT. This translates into CASSPGQGNEKLFF.

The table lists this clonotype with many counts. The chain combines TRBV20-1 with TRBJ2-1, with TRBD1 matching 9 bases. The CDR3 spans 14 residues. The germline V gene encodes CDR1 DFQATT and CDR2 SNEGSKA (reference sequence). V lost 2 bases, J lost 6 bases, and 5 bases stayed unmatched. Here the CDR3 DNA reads TGCAGTGCTAGACGGACAGGGGATCGCAATGAGCAGTTCTTC. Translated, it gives CSARRTGDRNEQFF.

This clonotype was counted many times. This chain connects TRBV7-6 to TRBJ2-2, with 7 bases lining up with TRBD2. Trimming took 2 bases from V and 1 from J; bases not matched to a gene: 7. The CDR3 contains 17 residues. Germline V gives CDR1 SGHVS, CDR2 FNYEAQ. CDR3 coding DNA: TGTGCCAGCAGCTTAATGGGAGCGGGGTGGAACACCGGGGAGCTGTTTTTT. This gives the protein CASSLMGAGWNTGELFF.

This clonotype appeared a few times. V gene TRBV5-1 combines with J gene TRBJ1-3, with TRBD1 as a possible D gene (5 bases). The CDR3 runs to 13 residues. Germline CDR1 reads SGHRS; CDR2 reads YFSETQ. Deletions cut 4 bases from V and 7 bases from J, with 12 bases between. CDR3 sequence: CASSRGTVNTIYF. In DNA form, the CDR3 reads TGCGCCAGCAGCCGCGGGACGGTTAACACCATATATTTT.

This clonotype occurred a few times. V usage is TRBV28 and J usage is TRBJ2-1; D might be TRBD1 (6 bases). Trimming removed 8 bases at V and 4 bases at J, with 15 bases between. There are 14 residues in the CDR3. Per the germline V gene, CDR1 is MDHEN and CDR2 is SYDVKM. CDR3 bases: TGTGCCAGCGGGGGCGGCCCAAGGTACAATGAGCAGTTCTTC. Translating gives CASGGGPRYNEQFF.

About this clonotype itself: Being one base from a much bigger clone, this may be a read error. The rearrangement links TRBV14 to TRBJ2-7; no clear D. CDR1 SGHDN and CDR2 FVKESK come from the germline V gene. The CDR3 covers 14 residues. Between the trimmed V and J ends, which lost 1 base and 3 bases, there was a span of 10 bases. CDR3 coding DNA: TGTGCCAGCAGCCAAGGAAGAAGGAGCTACGAGCAGTACTTC. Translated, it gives CASSQGRRSYEQYF.

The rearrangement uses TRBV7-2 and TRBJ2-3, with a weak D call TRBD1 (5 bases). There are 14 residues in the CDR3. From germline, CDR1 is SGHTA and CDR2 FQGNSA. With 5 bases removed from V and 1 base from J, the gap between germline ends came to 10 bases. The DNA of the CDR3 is TGTGCCAGCAGCCCCCGACAGCGCACAGATACGCAGTATTTT. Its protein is CASSPRQRTDTQYF.

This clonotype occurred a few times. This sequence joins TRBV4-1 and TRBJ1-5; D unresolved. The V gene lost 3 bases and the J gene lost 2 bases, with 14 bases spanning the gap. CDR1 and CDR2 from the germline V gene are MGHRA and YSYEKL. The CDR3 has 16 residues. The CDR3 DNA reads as TGCGCCAGCAGCCACGTCGGATTGGCGGGCAATCAGCCCCAGCATTTT. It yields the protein CASSHVGLAGNQPQHF.

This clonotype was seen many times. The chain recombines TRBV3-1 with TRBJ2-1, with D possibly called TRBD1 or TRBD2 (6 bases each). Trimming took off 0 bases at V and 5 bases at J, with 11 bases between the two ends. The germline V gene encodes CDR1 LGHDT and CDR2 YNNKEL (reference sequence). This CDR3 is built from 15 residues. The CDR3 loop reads CASSQDAGHHNEQFF. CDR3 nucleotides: TGTGCCAGCAGCCAAGATGCGGGACACCACAATGAGCAGTTCTTC.

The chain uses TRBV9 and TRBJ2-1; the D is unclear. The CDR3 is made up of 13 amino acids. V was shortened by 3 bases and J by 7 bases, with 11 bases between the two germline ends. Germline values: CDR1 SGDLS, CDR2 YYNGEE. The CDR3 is CASSASLGNEQFF. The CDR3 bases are TGTGCCAGCAGCGCCAGTCTGGGGAATGAGCAGTTCTTC.

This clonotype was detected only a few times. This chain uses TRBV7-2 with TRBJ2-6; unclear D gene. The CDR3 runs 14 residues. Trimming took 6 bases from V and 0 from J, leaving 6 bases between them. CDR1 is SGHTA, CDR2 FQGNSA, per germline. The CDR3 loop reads CASSPGSGANVLTF. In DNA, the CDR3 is TGTGCCAGCAGTCCCGGCTCTGGGGCCAACGTCCTGACTTTC.

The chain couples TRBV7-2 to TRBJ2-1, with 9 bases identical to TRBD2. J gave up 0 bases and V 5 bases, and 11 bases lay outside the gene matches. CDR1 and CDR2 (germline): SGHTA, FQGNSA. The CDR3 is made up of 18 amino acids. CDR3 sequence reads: CASSPPAGGGASYNEQFF. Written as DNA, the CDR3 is TGTGCCAGCAGCCCCCCGGCTGGCGGGGGGGCCTCCTACAATGAGCAGTTCTTC.

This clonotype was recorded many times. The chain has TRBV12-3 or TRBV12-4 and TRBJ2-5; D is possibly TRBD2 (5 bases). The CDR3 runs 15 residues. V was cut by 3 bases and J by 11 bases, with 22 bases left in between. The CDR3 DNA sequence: TGTGCCAGCAGTTTTGGTGCCCAGGTGGGCTGGAGGCAGTACTTC. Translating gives CASSFGAQVGWRQYF.

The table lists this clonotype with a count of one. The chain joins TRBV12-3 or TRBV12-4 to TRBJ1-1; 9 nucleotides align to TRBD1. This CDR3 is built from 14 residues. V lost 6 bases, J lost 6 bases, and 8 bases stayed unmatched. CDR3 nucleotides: TGTGCCAGCAGACCTGGACAGGGGTTCGCTGAAGCTTTCTTT. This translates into CASRPGQGFAEAFF.